The present TCR beta chain was sequenced within a study of molecular identifiers for immune sequencing clone quantification. TCRdb recomputed calls from the PCR reads with MiXCR, one row per CDR3 protein. This table has some 97,000 distinct CDR3 sequences, approximately 40% appearing once. Study-wide results and limits: Clone sizes could be underestimated for highly expanded clones when identical TCR molecules share a barcode.

Concerning this clonotype itself: The antigen remains unidentified.

This TCR came from a human donor in good health. Some libraries in this study had Jurkat cell RNA spiked in. The sample taken for sequencing was naive CD8+ T cells from blood, with Jurkat cell RNA spiked in. The subset: FACS-sorted CD8+CD4-CCR7+CD45RA+ naive T cells.

The CDR3 bases are TGTGCCAGCAGTCCACCTGGCAGGGCGACCACTGAAGCTTTCTTT. This translates into CASSPPGRATTEAFF. The rearrangement links TRBV27 to TRBJ1-1, with D perhaps matching TRBD1 (5 bases). The length of the CDR3 is 15 residues. Per the germline V gene, CDR1 is MNHEY and CDR2 is SMNVEV (reference sequence). V was trimmed by 5 bases and J by 4 bases, leaving 17 bases between them.